This T cell receptor beta chain was recovered during a study of blood T cell repertoires in COVID-19. Study background: The samples span acute and convalescent COVID-19 from the United States, Italy and Spain.

This CDR3 has 15 residues. Germline loops: CDR1 MDHEN, CDR2 SYDVKM. The germline V and J ends were trimmed by 4 bases and 7 bases, with 17 bases remaining between them. The repertoire was sequenced with immunoSEQ multiplex PCR; TCRdb's copy has only in-frame clones and lacks some. The sample comprises over 150,000 clones, roughly 86% of which are singletons, and just over 2.5% rests with the top ten. The rearrangement links TRBV28 to TRBJ2-1; possibly TRBD2 for D (6 bases). The sequence came from a woman older than 75 with COVID-19, enrolled during active disease. Sequencing was performed on peripheral blood. The CDR3 here is CASSWTTPGANEQFF. The CDR3 DNA reads TGTGCCAGCAGTTGGACTACACCGGGTGCAAATGAGCAGTTCTTC.